This TCR beta chain was found in a study of spatial heterogeneity in lung cancer. Each CDR3 protein gets one entry after TCRdb re-called the 5' RACE reads with MiXCR. The data contain tens of thousands of distinct CDR3 sequences, about 7% of them singletons. Time point denoted: sample taken at primary tumor resection. The specimen was PBMCs, collected at surgery. The TCR originated in a male donor with early-stage non-small cell lung cancer.

DNA for the CDR3: TGCGCCAGCAGCTTACCGGGACTAGCGGGACGCAATGAGCAGTTCTTC. Encoded protein: CASSLPGLAGRNEQFF. The chain joins TRBV5-1 to TRBJ2-1, with 13 bases lining up with TRBD2. Unmatched junction bases numbered 5, after V lost 2 bases and J lost 6 bases. The CDR3 consists of 16 residues. The germline V gene encodes CDR1 SGHRS and CDR2 YFSETQ. Based on the CDR3 plus reference TRBV5-1 and TRBJ2-1, the full variable domain is KAGVTQTPRYLIKTRGQQVTLSCSPISGHRSVSWYQQTPGQGLQFLFEYFSETQRNKGNFPGRFSGRQFSNSRSEMNVSTLELGDSALYLCASSLPGLAGRNEQFFGPGTRLTVL.